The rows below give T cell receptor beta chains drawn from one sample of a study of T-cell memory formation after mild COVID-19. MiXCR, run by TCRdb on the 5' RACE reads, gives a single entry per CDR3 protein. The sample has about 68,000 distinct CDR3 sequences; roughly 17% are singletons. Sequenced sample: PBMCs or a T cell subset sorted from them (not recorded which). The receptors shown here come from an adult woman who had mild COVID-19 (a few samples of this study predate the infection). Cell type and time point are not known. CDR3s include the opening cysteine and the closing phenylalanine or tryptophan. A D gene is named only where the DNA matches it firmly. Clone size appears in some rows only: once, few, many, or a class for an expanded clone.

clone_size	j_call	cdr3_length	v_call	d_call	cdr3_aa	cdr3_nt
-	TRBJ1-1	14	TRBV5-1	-	CASSLASVNTEAFF	TGCGCCAGCAGCTTGGCGTCAGTGAACACTGAAGCTTTCTTT
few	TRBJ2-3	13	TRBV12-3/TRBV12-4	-	CASSSSGRDTQYF	TGTGCCAGCAGTTCCAGTGGGAGAGATACGCAGTATTTT
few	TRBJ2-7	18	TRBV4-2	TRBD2	CASSQNGNRAGAAYEQYF	TGTGCCAGCAGCCAGAATGGGAACCGAGCGGGAGCCGCCTACGAGCAGTACTTC
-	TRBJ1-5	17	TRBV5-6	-	CASSLATGIDSNQPQHF	TGTGCCAGCAGCTTGGCAACAGGGATAGATAGCAATCAGCCCCAGCATTTT
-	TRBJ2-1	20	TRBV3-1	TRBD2	CASSRGAGTSGVRPYNEQFF	TGTGCCAGCAGCCGCGGGGCCGGGACTAGCGGGGTACGGCCCTACAATGAGCAGTTCTTC
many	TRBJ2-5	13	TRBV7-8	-	CATARDNRETQYF	TGTGCCACCGCCCGGGACAACAGGGAGACCCAGTACTTC
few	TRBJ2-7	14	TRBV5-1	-	CASSSGDSSYEQYF	TGCGCCAGCAGCAGCGGGGACAGCTCCTACGAGCAGTACTTC
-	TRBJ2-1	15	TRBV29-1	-	CSGPPPGLVYNEQFF	TGCAGCGGCCCACCACCTGGGCTAGTCTACAATGAGCAGTTCTTC
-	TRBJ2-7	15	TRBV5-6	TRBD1	CASSWRPGQDYEQYF	TGTGCCAGCAGCTGGCGGCCGGGACAGGACTACGAGCAGTACTTC
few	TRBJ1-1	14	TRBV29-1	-	CSVWGGTLNTKAFF	TGCAGCGTTTGGGGGGGGACACTGAACACTAAAGCTTTCTTT
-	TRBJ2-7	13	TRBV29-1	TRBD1	CSVEFRGYYEQYF	TGCAGCGTTGAATTCAGGGGGTACTACGAGCAGTACTTC
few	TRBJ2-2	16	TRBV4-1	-	CASSQDVLANTGELFF	TGCGCCAGCAGCCAAGATGTCCTGGCCAACACCGGGGAGCTGTTTTTT
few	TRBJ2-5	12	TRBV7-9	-	CASSLVGETQYF	TGTGCCAGCAGCTTAGTTGGGGAGACCCAGTACTTC
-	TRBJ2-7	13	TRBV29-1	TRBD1	CSVRTGITYEQYF	TGCAGCGTTCGGACAGGGATCACCTACGAGCAGTACTTC
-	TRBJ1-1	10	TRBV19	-	CASGWGEPFF	TGTGCCTCAGGTTGGGGGGAACCTTTCTTT
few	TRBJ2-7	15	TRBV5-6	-	CASSLGLKPFYEQYF	TGTGCCAGCAGCTTGGGACTTAAACCCTTCTACGAGCAGTACTTC
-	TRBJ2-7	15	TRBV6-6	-	CASSYVLGHSYEQYF	TGTGCCAGCAGTTACGTGTTAGGGCACTCCTACGAGCAGTACTTC
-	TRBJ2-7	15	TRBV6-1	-	CASSEDPGGTYEQYF	TGTGCCAGCAGTGAAGACCCGGGCGGGACCTACGAGCAGTACTTC
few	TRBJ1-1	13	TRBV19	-	CASSWTGDTEAFF	TGTGCCAGTAGTTGGACGGGGGACACTGAAGCTTTCTTT
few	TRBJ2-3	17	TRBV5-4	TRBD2	CASSPPAVSGGTDTQYF	TGTGCCAGCAGCCCTCCCGCCGTCAGCGGGGGGACAGATACGCAGTATTTT
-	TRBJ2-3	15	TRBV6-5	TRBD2	CASSKASGGADTQYF	TGTGCCAGCAGTAAGGCTAGCGGGGGGGCAGATACGCAGTATTTT
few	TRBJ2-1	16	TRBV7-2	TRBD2	CASSSGLAGEYYEQFF	TGTGCCAGCAGCTCGGGACTAGCGGGGGAGTACTATGAGCAGTTCTTC
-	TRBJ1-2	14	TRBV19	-	CATAVDSGYYGYTF	TGTGCCACCGCGGTTGACTCAGGGTACTATGGCTACACCTTC
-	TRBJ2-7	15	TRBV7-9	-	CASSLPGGALYEQYF	TGTGCCAGCAGCTTACCAGGCGGGGCCCTGTACGAGCAGTACTTC
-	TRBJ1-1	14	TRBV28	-	CASRLGALNTEAFF	TGTGCCAGCAGGCTGGGGGCCCTGAACACTGAAGCTTTCTTT
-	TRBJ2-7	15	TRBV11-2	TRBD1	CASSPQDRGVYEQYF	TGTGCCAGCAGCCCCCAGGACAGGGGGGTCTACGAGCAGTACTTC
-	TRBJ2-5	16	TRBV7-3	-	CASSLFGFVGQETQYF	TGTGCCAGCAGCTTATTTGGATTCGTCGGTCAAGAGACCCAGTACTTC